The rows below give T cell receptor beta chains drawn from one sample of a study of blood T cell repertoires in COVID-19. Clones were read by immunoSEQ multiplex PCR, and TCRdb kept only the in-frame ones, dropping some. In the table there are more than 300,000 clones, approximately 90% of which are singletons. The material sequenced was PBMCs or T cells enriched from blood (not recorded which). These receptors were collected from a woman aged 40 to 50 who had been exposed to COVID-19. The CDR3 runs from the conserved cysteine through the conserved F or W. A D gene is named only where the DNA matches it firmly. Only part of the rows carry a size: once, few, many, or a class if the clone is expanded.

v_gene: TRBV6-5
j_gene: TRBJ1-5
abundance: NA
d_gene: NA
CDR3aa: CASRGAAWGNQPQHF
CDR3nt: TGTGCCAGCAGAGGGGCAGCCTGGGGAAATCAGCCCCAGCATTTT

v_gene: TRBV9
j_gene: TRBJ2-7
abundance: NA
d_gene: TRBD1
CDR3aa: CASSVSTGGSYEQYF
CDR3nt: TGTGCCAGCAGCGTATCGACAGGGGGCTCCTACGAGCAGTACTTC

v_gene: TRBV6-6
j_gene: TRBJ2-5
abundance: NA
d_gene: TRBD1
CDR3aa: CASSTGTGDQETQYF
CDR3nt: TGTGCCAGCAGTACCGGGACAGGGGACCAAGAGACCCAGTACTTC

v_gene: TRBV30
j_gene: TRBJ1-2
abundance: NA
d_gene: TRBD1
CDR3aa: CAFTPGGYGYTF
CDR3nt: TGTGCCTTTACTCCAGGGGGCTATGGCTACACCTTC

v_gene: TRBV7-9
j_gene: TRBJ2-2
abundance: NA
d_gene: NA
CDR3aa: CASSPAGGNTGELFF
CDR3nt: TGTGCCAGCAGCCCTGCCGGGGGGAACACCGGGGAGCTGTTTTTT

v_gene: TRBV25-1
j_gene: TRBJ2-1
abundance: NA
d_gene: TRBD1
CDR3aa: CASSRGSKWNEQFF
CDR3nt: TGTGCCAGCAGCAGGGGGTCGAAATGGAATGAGCAGTTCTTC

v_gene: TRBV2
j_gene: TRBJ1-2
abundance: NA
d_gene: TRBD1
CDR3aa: CASRLGTGVNYGYTF
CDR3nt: TGTGCCAGCAGACTGGGGACAGGGGTTAACTATGGCTACACCTTC

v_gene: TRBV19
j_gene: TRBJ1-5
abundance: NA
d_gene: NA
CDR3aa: CASRLREDQPQHF
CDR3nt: TGTGCCAGTAGGCTCAGGGAGGATCAGCCCCAGCATTTT

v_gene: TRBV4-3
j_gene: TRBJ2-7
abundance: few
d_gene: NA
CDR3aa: CASSQGASYEQYF
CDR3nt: TGCGCCAGCAGCCAAGGAGCGAGTTACGAGCAGTACTTC

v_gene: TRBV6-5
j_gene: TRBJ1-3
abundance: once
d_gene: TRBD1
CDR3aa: CASRETGGGTIYF
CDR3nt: TGTGCCAGCAGAGAGACAGGGGGCGGCACCATATATTTT

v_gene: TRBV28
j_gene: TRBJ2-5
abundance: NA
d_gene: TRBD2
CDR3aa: CASSPPRAGVVRETQYF
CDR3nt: TGTGCCAGCAGCCCACCCCGGGCGGGAGTGGTTCGAGAGACCCAGTACTTC

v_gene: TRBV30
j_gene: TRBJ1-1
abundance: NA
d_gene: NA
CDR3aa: CACDRMNTEAFF
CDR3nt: TGTGCCTGTGACAGGATGAACACTGAAGCTTTCTTT

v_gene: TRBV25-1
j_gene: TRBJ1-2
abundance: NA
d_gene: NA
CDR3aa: CASGGTNYGYTF
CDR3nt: TGTGCCAGCGGCGGGACTAACTATGGCTACACCTTC

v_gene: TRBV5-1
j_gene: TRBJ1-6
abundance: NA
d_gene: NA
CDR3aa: CASSLDRVYNSPLHF
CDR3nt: TGCGCCAGCAGCTTGGATCGGGTCTATAATTCACCCCTCCACTTT

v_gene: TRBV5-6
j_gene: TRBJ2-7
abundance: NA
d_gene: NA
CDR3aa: CASSYLLTGYEQYF
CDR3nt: TGTGCCAGCAGCTATCTGCTAACGGGCTACGAGCAGTACTTC

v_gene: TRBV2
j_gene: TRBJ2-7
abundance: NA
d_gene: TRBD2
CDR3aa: CASSDREGGYEQYF
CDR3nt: TGTGCCAGCAGTGACCGGGAGGGAGGCTACGAGCAGTACTTC

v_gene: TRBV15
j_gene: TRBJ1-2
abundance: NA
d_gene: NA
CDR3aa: CATSRVVQGNYGYTF
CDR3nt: TGTGCCACCAGCAGAGTGGTGCAGGGGAACTATGGCTACACCTTC

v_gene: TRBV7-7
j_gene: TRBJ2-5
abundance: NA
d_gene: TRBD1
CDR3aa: CASSLAGGQGYQETQYF
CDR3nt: TGTGCTAGCAGCTTAGCCGGAGGACAGGGGTACCAAGAGACCCAGTACTTC

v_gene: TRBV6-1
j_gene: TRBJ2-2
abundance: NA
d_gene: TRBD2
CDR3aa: CASSEAASGGANAGELFF
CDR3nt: TGTGCCAGCAGTGAAGCGGCTAGCGGGGGGGCCAATGCCGGGGAGCTGTTTTTT

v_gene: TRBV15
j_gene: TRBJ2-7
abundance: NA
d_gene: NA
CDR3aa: CATSRDLLGTDSYEQYF
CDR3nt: TGTGCCACCAGCAGAGATCTTCTGGGCACTGATTCGTACGAGCAGTACTTC

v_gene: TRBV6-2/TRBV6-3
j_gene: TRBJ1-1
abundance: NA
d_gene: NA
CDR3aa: CASSYSARSEAFF
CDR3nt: TGTGCCAGCAGTTACTCAGCGAGATCTGAAGCTTTCTTT

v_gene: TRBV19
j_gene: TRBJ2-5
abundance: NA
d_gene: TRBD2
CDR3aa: CASNGGARETQYF
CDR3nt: TGTGCCAGTAACGGGGGGGCGAGGGAGACCCAGTACTTC

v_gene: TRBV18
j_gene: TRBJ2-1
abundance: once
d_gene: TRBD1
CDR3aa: CASSPLPGQGYPIKYNEQFF
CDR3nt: TGTGCCAGCTCACCTCTTCCGGGACAGGGATATCCTATCAAATACAATGAGCAGTTCTTC

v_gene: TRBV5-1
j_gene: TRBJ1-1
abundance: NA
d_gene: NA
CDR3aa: CASSLTLGDTEAFF
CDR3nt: TGCGCCAGCAGCTTGACCCTAGGGGACACTGAAGCTTTCTTT

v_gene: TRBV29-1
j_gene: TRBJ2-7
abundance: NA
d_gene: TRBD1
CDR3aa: CSVGQGAYEQYF
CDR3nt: TGCAGCGTTGGACAGGGGGCGTACGAGCAGTACTTC

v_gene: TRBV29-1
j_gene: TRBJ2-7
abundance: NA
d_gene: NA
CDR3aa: CSVGKGGRYEQYF
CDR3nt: TGCAGCGTTGGTAAAGGTGGGCGCTACGAGCAGTACTTC

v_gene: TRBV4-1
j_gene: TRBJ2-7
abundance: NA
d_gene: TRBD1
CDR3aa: CASSHTGTGSYEQYF
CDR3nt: TGCGCCAGCAGCCACACCGGGACAGGGTCCTACGAGCAGTACTTC

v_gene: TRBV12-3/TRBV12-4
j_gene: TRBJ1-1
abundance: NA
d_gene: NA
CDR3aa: CASSRARGTEAFF
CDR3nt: TGTGCCAGCAGCAGAGCCAGGGGCACTGAAGCTTTCTTT

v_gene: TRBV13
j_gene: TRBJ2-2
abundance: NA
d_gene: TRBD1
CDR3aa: CASSLGTGDTGELFF
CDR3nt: TGTGCCAGCAGCTTAGGGACAGGGGACACCGGGGAGCTGTTTTTT

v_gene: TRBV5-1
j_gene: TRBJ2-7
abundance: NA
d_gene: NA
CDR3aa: CASSLGLRSGRDGSYEQYF
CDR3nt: TGCGCCAGCAGCTTAGGACTGCGTAGCGGCCGGGATGGCTCCTACGAGCAGTACTTC

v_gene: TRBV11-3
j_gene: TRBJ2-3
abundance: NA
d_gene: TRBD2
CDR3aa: CASSWGTSGTNTDTQYF
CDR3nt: TGTGCCAGCAGCTGGGGGACTAGCGGGACCAACACAGATACGCAGTATTTT

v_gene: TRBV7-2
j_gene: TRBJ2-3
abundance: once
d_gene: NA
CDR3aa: CASSLRGADTQYF
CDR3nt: TGTGCCAGCAGCTTAAGAGGAGCAGATACGCAGTATTTT

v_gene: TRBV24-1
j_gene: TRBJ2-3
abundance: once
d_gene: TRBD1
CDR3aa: CATSDLNDRGDTQYF
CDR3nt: TGTGCCACCAGTGATTTGAACGACAGGGGAGATACGCAGTATTTT

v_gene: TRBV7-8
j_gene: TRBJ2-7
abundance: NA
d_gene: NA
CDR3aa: CASSLERDSYEQYF
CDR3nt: TGTGCCAGCAGCTTAGAGAGGGACTCCTACGAGCAGTACTTC

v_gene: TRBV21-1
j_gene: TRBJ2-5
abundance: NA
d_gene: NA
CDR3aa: CASSTTGGDETQYF
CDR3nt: TGTGCCAGCAGCACCACAGGGGGCGATGAGACCCAGTACTTC

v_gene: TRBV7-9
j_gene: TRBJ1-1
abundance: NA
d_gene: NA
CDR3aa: CASSLLTGNEAFF
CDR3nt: TGTGCCAGCAGCTTGCTAACGGGAAATGAAGCTTTCTTT

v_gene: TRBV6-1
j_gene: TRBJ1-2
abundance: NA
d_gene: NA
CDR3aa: CASSEGGYGYTF
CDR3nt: TGTGCCAGCAGTGAAGGAGGGTATGGCTACACCTTC

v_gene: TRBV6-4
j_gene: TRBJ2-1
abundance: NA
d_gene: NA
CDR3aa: CASSERGGGRNEQFF
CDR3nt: TGTGCCAGCAGTGAACGGGGAGGGGGAAGGAATGAGCAGTTCTTC

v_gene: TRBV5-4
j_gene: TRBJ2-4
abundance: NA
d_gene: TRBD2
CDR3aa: CASSLEAGGGPKNIQYF
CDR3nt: TGTGCCAGCAGCTTGGAGGCGGGCGGGGGGCCCAAAAACATTCAGTACTTC

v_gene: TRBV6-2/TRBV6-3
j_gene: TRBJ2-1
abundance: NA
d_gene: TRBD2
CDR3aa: CASSLLAGVGYNEQFF
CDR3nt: TGTGCCAGCAGCCTCCTAGCGGGAGTTGGCTACAATGAGCAGTTCTTC

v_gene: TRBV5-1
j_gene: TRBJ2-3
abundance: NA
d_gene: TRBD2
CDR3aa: CASSYPGLAGARDTQYF
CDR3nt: TGCGCCAGCAGCTACCCGGGACTAGCGGGGGCCAGAGATACGCAGTATTTT

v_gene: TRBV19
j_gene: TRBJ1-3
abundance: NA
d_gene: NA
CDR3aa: CASSPRVDGLSGNTIYF
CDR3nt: TGTGCCAGTAGCCCGAGAGTAGACGGACTGTCTGGAAACACCATATATTTT

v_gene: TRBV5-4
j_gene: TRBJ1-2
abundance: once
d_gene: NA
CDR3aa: CASSSTEGDGGYTF
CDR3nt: TGTGCCAGCAGCTCCACTGAGGGGGACGGTGGCTACACCTTC

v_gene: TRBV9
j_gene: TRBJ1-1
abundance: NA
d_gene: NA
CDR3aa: CASSRGTLGNTEAFF
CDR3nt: TGTGCCAGCAGCAGAGGGACATTGGGGAACACTGAAGCTTTCTTT

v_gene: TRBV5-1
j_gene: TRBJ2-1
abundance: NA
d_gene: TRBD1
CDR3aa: CASSLVTGGFYNEQFF
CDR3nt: TGCGCCAGCAGCTTGGTGACAGGGGGCTTCTACAATGAGCAGTTCTTC

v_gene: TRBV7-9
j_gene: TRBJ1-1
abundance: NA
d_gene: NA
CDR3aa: CASSHISGIGTEAFF
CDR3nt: TGTGCCAGCAGCCACATTTCCGGGATAGGCACTGAAGCTTTCTTT

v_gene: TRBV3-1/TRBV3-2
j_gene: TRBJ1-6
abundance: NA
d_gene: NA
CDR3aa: CASSQNRGPPDSPLHF
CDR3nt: TGTGCCAGCAGCCAAAATCGAGGCCCACCGGATTCACCCCTCCACTTT

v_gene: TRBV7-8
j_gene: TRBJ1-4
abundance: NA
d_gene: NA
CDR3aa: CASSLKGDREKLFF
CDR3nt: TGTGCCAGCAGCTTAAAAGGGGATAGGGAAAAACTGTTTTTT

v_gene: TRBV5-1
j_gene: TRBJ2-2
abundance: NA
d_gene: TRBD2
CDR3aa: CASSSGGGPDTGELFF
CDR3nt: TGCGCCAGCAGCTCCGGCGGGGGTCCGGACACCGGGGAGCTGTTTTTT

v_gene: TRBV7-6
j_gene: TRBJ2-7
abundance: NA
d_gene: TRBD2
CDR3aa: CASSSPLNPGLAGDHEQYF
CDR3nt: TGTGCCAGCAGCTCCCCCCTCAATCCGGGACTAGCGGGAGACCACGAGCAGTACTTC